The 2 T cell receptor beta chains below were found in one sample sequenced in a study of cytomegalovirus exposure and HLA in healthy donors. PCR primers comprised 60 Vbeta and 13 Jbeta primers. Sequenced by immunoSEQ multiplex PCR; TCRdb stores in-frame clones only, minus some. The sample has 150,000 or so clones; about 86% are singletons. Sequenced material: PBMCs. These receptors originate from a woman between 18 and 29 years old in good health and CMV-seronegative.

The CDR3 here is CAWGQGALGYTF. DNA for the CDR3: TGTGCCTGGGGACAGGGGGCTTTGGGCTACACCTTC. This sequence joins TRBV30 and TRBJ1-2; 11 bases match TRBD1. The junction had 4 bases not matched to a gene; V was cut back by 5 bases and J by 8 bases. The CDR3 is made up of 12 amino acids. The germline V gene encodes CDR1 GTSNPN and CDR2 SVGIG (reference sequence). The full variable domain, its missing parts supplied by reference TRBV30 and TRBJ1-2, is SQTIHQWPATLVQPVGSPLSLECTVEGTSNPNLYWYRQAAGRGLQLLFYSVGIGQISSEVPQNLSASRPQDRQFILSSKKLLLSDSGFYLCAWGQGALGYTFGSGTRLTVV.

This CDR3 is CASSARAGDTEAFF. In nucleotides, the CDR3 is TGTGCCAGCTCAGCCAGGGCGGGGGACACTGAAGCTTTCTTT. This chain uses TRBV18 with TRBJ1-1; D perhaps matches TRBD1 (5 bases). Per germline, CDR1 KGHSH and CDR2 LQKENI. Trimming stripped 5 bases from V and 3 bases from J, with 13 bases between. This CDR3 comprises 14 residues.